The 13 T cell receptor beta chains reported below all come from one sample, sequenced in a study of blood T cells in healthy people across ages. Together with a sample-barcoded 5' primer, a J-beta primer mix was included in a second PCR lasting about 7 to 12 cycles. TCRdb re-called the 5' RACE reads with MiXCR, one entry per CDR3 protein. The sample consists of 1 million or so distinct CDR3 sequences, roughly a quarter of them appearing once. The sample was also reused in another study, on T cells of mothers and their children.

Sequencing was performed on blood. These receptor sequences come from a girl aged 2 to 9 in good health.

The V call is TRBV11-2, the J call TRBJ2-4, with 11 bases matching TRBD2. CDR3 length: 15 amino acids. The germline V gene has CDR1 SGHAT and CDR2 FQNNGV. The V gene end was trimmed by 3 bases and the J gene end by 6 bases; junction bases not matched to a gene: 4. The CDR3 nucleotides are TGTGCCAGCAGCTTGCATAGCGGGGGGGGAAACATTCAGTACTTC. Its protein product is CASSLHSGGGNIQYF.

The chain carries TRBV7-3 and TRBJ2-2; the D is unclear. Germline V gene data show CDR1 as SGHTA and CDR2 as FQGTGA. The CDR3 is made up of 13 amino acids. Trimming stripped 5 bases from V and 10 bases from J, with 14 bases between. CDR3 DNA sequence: TGTGCCAGCAGCCCGAATTCGAACCAGGAGCTGTTTTTT. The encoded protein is CASSPNSNQELFF.

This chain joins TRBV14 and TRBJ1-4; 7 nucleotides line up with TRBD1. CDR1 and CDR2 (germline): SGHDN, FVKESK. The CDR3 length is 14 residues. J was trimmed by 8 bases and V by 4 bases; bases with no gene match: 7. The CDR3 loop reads CASSPWTGWEKLFF. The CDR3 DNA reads TGTGCCAGCAGCCCCTGGACAGGTTGGGAAAAACTGTTTTTT.

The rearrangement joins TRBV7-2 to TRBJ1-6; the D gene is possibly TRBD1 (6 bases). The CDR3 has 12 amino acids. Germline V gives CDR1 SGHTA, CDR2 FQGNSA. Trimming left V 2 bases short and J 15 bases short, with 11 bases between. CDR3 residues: CASSLSGANLHF. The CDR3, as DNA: TGTGCCAGCAGCTTATCAGGGGCAAACCTCCACTTT.

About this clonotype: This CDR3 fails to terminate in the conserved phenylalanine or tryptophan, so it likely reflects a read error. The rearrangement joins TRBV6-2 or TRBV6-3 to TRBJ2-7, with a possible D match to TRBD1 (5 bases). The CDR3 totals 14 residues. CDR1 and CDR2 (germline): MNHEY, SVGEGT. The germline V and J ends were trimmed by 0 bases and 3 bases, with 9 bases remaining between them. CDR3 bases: TGTGCCAGCAGTTACTCGACAGAGCACTACGAGCAGTACCTC. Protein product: CASSYSTEHYEQYL.

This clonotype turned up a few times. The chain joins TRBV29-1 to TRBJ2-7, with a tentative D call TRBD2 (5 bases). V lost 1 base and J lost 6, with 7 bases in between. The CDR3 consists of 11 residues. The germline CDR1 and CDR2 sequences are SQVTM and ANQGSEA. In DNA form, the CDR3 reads TGCAGCGTTGAAGTGGGGAGCGAGCAGTACTTC. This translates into CSVEVGSEQYF.

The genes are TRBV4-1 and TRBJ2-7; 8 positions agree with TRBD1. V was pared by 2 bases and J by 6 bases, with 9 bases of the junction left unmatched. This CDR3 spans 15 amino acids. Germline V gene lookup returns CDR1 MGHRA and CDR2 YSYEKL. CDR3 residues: CASSQNTGGVGEQYF. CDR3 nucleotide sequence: TGCGCCAGCAGCCAAAACACAGGGGGTGTTGGCGAGCAGTACTTC.

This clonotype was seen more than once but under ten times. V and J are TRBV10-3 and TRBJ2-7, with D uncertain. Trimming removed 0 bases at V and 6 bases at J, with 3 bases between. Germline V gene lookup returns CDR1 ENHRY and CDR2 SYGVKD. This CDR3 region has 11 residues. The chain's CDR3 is CAISESGEQYF. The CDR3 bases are TGTGCCATCAGTGAGTCGGGCGAGCAGTACTTC.

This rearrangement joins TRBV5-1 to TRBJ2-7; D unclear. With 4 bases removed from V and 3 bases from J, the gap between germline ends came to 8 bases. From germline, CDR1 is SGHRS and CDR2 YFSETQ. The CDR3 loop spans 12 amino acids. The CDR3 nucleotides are TGCGCCAGCAGCCCCCACGGCTACGAGCAGTACTTC. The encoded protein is CASSPHGYEQYF.

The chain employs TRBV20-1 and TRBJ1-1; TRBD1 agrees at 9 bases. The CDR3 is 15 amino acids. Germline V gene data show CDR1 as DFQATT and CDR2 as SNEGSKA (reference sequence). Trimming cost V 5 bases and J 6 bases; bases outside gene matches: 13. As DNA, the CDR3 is TGCAGTGCTCAAACCCCCGGGACAGGGTATTCTGAAGCTTTCTTT. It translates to CSAQTPGTGYSEAFF.

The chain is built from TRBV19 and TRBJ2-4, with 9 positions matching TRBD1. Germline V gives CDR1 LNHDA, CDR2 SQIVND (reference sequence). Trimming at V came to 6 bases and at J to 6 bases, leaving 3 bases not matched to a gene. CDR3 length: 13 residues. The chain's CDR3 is CASSMDRGNIQYF. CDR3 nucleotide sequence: TGTGCCAGTAGCATGGACAGGGGAAACATTCAGTACTTC.

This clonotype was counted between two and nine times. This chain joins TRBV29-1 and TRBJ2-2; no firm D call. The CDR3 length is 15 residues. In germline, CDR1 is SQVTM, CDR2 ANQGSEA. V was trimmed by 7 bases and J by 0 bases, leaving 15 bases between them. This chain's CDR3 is CSAQGDGSNTGELFF. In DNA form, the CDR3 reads TGCAGCGCCCAAGGAGACGGATCGAACACCGGGGAGCTGTTTTTT.

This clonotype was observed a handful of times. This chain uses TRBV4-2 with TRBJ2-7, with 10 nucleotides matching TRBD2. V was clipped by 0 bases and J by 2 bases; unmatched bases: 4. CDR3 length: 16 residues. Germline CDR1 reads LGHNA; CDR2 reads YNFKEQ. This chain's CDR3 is CASSQDGTSVTYEQYF. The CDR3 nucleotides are TGTGCCAGCAGCCAAGACGGGACTAGCGTAACCTACGAGCAGTACTTC.